There are a few counts of the clone carrying this T cell receptor (beta chain). The same CDR3 is also encoded by other DNA sequences in this sample. This entry belongs to a study of blood T cell repertoires in COVID-19. Study details: T cells, B-cell-depleted T cells, or PBMCs supplied cDNA or gDNA.

The data were produced by immunoSEQ multiplex PCR, yet TCRdb's version contains in-frame clones alone and is incomplete. The data hold fewer than 90,000 clones, with around 85% observed a single time. V lost 9 bases to trimming and J lost 1 base, with 9 bases between them. This CDR3 has 12 residues. CDR1 is LGHDT, CDR2 YNNKEL, per germline (reference sequence). Sequenced material: peripheral blood. This sequence joins TRBV3-1 (or the pseudogene TRBV3-2) and TRBJ1-1; D perhaps matches TRBD1 (6 bases). The TCR was taken from a man older than 75 in a cohort sampled during active COVID-19. In DNA form, the CDR3 reads TGTGCCAGTTCCAGGGGGAACACTGAAGCTTTCTTT. Residues: CASSRGNTEAFF.